These 28 T cell receptor beta chains came from one sample sequenced in a study of blood T cell repertoires in COVID-19. Data came from immunoSEQ multiplex PCR; TCRdb stores just in-frame clones and leaves some out. Of some 160,000 clones detected, roughly four fifths appear once; the ten largest clones hold roughly 2.7%. The material sequenced was peripheral blood. The source is a woman aged 80 or older with COVID-19, enrolled during active disease.

The chain uses TRBV4-2 and TRBJ1-1; TRBD1 agrees at 8 bases. Germline trimming cut 5 bases from V and 3 bases from J; bases unmatched to any gene: 14. Germline V gives CDR1 LGHNA, CDR2 YNFKEQ. The CDR3 is 17 residues long. DNA for the CDR3: TGTGCCAGCAGCTCAGGGGGCCTCAGGGGGGTGTACACTGAAGCTTTCTTT. It encodes CASSSGGLRGVYTEAFF.

This chain connects TRBV6-1 to TRBJ2-1; tentative D call: TRBD2 (7 bases). Deletions cut 8 bases from V and 7 bases from J, with 18 bases between. The CDR3 totals 14 residues. From germline, CDR1 is MNHNS and CDR2 SASEGT. This CDR3 is CASGKGGGGNEQFF. The CDR3 nucleotides read TGTGCCAGCGGTAAAGGGGGAGGGGGTAATGAGCAGTTCTTC.

The chain uses TRBV9 and TRBJ1-1, with D uncertain. This CDR3 has 14 amino acids. Trimming took 4 bases from V and 1 from J, leaving 11 bases between them. Germline values: CDR1 SGDLS, CDR2 YYNGEE. This chain's CDR3 is CASSSTSGNTEAFF. CDR3 DNA sequence: TGTGCCAGCAGCTCAACCTCAGGGAACACTGAAGCTTTCTTT.

This chain links TRBV4-2 with TRBJ2-7; TRBD2 matches at 8 bases. The germline gives CDR1 LGHNA, CDR2 YNFKEQ. Trimming at V came to 4 bases and at J to 7 bases, leaving 15 bases not matched to a gene. The CDR3 is 16 amino acids. The CDR3 DNA sequence: TGTGCCAGCAGCCCACGAGGTAGCGGGATTTTGGAGGAGCAGTACTTC. Its translation is CASSPRGSGILEEQYF.

This clone was observed at least ten times. The rearrangement uses TRBV4-2 and TRBJ2-1, with TRBD2 matching 9 bases. Losses at the gene ends were 0 bases for V and 6 bases for J; bases not matched to a gene: 6. The CDR3 runs 16 residues. The germline CDR1 and CDR2 sequences are LGHNA and YNFKEQ. The CDR3 region has the DNA TGTGCCAGCAGCCAAGAATCAGCGGGAGGCTTCAATGAGCAGTTCTTC. Its protein is CASSQESAGGFNEQFF.

This chain links TRBV19 with TRBJ2-5; weak D call: TRBD2 (5 bases). V was shortened by 1 base and J by 5 bases, with 5 bases between the two germline ends. CDR3 length equals 12 residues. Germline V gene sequence: CDR1 LNHDA, CDR2 SQIVND (reference sequence). The CDR3 region is CASSIGGETQYF. The DNA for the CDR3 is TGTGCCAGTAGTATAGGAGGGGAGACCCAGTACTTC.

The V call is TRBV28, the J call TRBJ2-1; tentatively, D is TRBD2 (6 bases). V dropped 1 base and J dropped 0 bases, with 13 bases sitting between them. The CDR3 runs 17 residues. Germline V CDR1 and CDR2: MDHEN, SYDVKM. CDR3 in amino acids: CASSLSGVGRSYNEQFF. For the CDR3, the DNA is TGTGCCAGCAGTTTATCGGGAGTCGGCCGCTCCTACAATGAGCAGTTCTTC.

This clone was detected only a few times. The chain is built from TRBV18 and TRBJ1-1; D ambiguous. The V end was cut by 3 bases, the J end by 1 base, with 6 bases between. Germline lookup yields CDR1 KGHSH and CDR2 LQKENI. The CDR3 consists of 13 residues. Written as DNA, the CDR3 is TGTGCCAGCTCACCGGGCCCGAACACTGAAGCTTTCTTT. Translation gives CASSPGPNTEAFF.

The V call is TRBV7-2, the J call TRBJ1-4; maybe TRBD1 (6 bases). This CDR3 comprises 15 residues. Trimming took off 5 bases at V and 7 bases at J, with 17 bases between the two ends. Germline CDR1 SGHTA, CDR2 FQGNSA. The CDR3 protein is CASSPRTRGGEKLFF. The CDR3 DNA is TGTGCCAGCAGCCCGCGGACCCGAGGGGGTGAAAAACTGTTTTTT. The entire variable domain, with the rest obtained from reference TRBV7-2 and TRBJ1-4, is as follows: GAGVSQSPSNKVTEKGKDVELRCDPISGHTALYWYRQSLGQGLEFLIYFQGNSAPDKSGLPSDRFSAERTGGSVSTLTIQRTQQEDSAVYLCASSPRTRGGEKLFFGSGTQLSVL.

The V gene is TRBV19, the J gene TRBJ2-5; 10 nucleotides agree with TRBD1. The CDR3 covers 14 residues. Germline trimming cut 6 bases from V and 5 bases from J; bases unmatched to any gene: 6. Germline values: CDR1 LNHDA, CDR2 SQIVND (reference sequence). CDR3 region: CASRLTGGAETQYF. For the CDR3, the DNA is TGTGCCAGTAGACTGACAGGGGGCGCGGAGACCCAGTACTTC.

The V gene is TRBV14, the J gene TRBJ2-1; 9 nucleotides align to TRBD1. V trimming: 2 bases; J trimming: 4 bases; junction bases outside the gene matches: 3. The CDR3 is 15 amino acids. Per the germline V gene, CDR1 is SGHDN and CDR2 is FVKESK. CDR3 amino acids: CASSQRTGAYNEQFF. Written as DNA, the CDR3 is TGTGCCAGCAGCCAACGGACAGGGGCTTACAATGAGCAGTTCTTC.

This clone occurred a few times. The chain has TRBV5-8 and TRBJ1-2; D is unclear. Germline CDR1 reads SGHTS; CDR2 reads YDEGEE. The CDR3 sequence is 14 residues long. Trimming took off 4 bases at V and 3 bases at J, with 13 bases between the two ends. Here the CDR3 reads CASSEFLPDYGYTF. For the CDR3, the DNA is TGTGCCAGCAGCGAGTTCCTCCCGGACTATGGCTACACCTTC. Full variable domain (missing parts from reference TRBV5-8 and TRBJ1-2): EAGVTQSPTHLIKTRGQQATLRCSPISGHTSVYWYQQALGLGLQFLLWYDEGEERNRGNFPPRFSGRQFPNYSSELNVNALELEDSALYLCASSEFLPDYGYTFGSGTRLTVV.

This clone has a handful of counts. This chain uses TRBV2 with TRBJ1-5, with TRBD1 as a possible D gene (6 bases). Trimming removed 4 bases from V and 6 bases from J, with 13 bases in between. From germline, CDR1 is SNHLY and CDR2 FYNNEI. The length of the CDR3 is 14 residues. CDR3: CASSARTGIQPQHF. CDR3 DNA sequence: TGTGCCAGCAGTGCTCGAACAGGGATTCAGCCCCAGCATTTT.

The chain has TRBV7-3 and TRBJ2-3, with 10 bases matching TRBD2. V shed 5 bases and J 1 base; nucleotides not matched to a gene: 6. This CDR3 comprises 16 residues. The germline V gene encodes CDR1 SGHTA and CDR2 FQGTGA. The CDR3 here is CASSASGTSGTDTQYF. The CDR3 region has the DNA TGTGCCAGCAGCGCTTCCGGGACTAGCGGCACAGATACGCAGTATTTT.

This chain connects TRBV5-1 to TRBJ2-5; TRBD2 aligns across 9 bases. The CDR3 loop spans 15 amino acids. With 4 bases clipped from V and 4 bases from J, the junction kept 8 bases outside the gene matches. Germline lookup yields CDR1 SGHRS and CDR2 YFSETQ. The CDR3 coding sequence is TGCGCCAGCAGCAAGTTAGCGGGAGAGGGAGAGACCCAGTACTTC. This encodes CASSKLAGEGETQYF.

This chain connects TRBV7-8 to TRBJ2-2; 10 bases line up with TRBD1. The J segment lost 4 bases and the V segment lost 5 bases, leaving 4 bases of the junction unmatched. In germline, CDR1 is SGHVS, CDR2 FQNEAQ. The CDR3 is made up of 15 amino acids. The CDR3 here is CASSPGTGVTGELFF. CDR3 in DNA: TGTGCCAGCAGCCCCGGGACAGGGGTCACCGGGGAGCTGTTTTTT.

The chain has TRBV7-2 and TRBJ2-1; 7 nucleotides line up with TRBD2. Per germline, CDR1 SGHTA and CDR2 FQGNSA. Trimming at V came to 0 bases and at J to 6 bases, leaving 5 bases not matched to a gene. This CDR3 contains 15 residues. The CDR3 nucleotides are TGTGCCAGCAGCTTAGCAGCTAGCGGCCTCAATGAGCAGTTCTTC. Translation: CASSLAASGLNEQFF.

The chain's CDR3 is CASSGGRSGTGELFF. Written as DNA, the CDR3 is TGCGCCAGCAGCGGCGGGAGGTCGGGCACCGGGGAGCTGTTTTTT. The V and J genes are TRBV5-1 and TRBJ2-2, with 8 bases that match TRBD2. Trimming took 4 bases from V and 4 from J; bases not matched to a gene: 6. Germline V gene sequence: CDR1 SGHRS, CDR2 YFSETQ. The CDR3 totals 15 residues.

The rearrangement links TRBV6-2 or TRBV6-3 to TRBJ2-2, with D hard to call. The length of the CDR3 is 14 residues. Germline V lookup: CDR1 MNHEY, CDR2 SVGEGT. V lost 6 bases and J 6 bases, leaving 14 bases between the germline ends. The CDR3 coding sequence is TGTGCCAGCAGCCTAAAGTCCGAGGCCGGGGAGCTGTTTTTT. Protein sequence: CASSLKSEAGELFF.

CDR3 sequence: CASSQGQGARGTEAFF. In DNA form, the CDR3 reads TGTGCCAGCAGCCAGGGACAGGGGGCCAGGGGCACTGAAGCTTTCTTT. The J gene is TRBJ1-1, the V gene TRBV5-4; 12 bases are shared with TRBD1. CDR3 length: 16 residues. Losses at the gene ends were 4 bases for V and 4 bases for J; bases not matched to a gene: 8. Germline CDR1 is SGHNT and CDR2 is YYREEE (reference sequence).

The chain combines TRBV28 with TRBJ1-5, with D maybe TRBD1 (6 bases). V was cut by 4 bases and J by 6 bases, with 13 bases left in between. Germline lookup yields CDR1 MDHEN and CDR2 SYDVKM. The CDR3 extends over 14 amino acids. CDR3 protein: CASSSSGTFQPQHF. As DNA, the CDR3 is TGTGCCAGCAGTTCCTCCGGGACATTTCAGCCCCAGCATTTT.

The chain couples TRBV6-4 to TRBJ2-6, with 7 bases matching TRBD2. This CDR3 has 18 amino acids. Germline V gene data show CDR1 as MRHNA and CDR2 as SNTAGT. The J segment lost 0 bases and the V segment lost 6 bases, leaving 11 bases of the junction unmatched. The CDR3 DNA reads as TGTGCCAGCAGCCTACGGGGGGTGTCAACCTCTGGGGCCAACGTCCTGACTTTC. This sequence encodes CASSLRGVSTSGANVLTF.

This chain links TRBV2 with TRBJ2-3; no clear D gene. This CDR3 has 15 residues. Trimming removed 7 bases from V and 0 bases from J, with 14 bases in between. In germline, CDR1 is SNHLY, CDR2 FYNNEI. The CDR3 region has the DNA TGTGCCAGCAAACAACAGCTTCGAAGCACAGATACGCAGTATTTT. Protein: CASKQQLRSTDTQYF.

This chain connects TRBV15 to TRBJ1-5; D uncertain. Germline values: CDR1 LNHNV, CDR2 YYDKDF (reference sequence). V shed 11 bases and J shed 7 bases, with 18 bases lying between them. The CDR3 extends over 13 amino acids. The DNA for the CDR3 is TGTGCCTCCCGCGAATCGGGGAAACAGCCCCAGCATTTT. The encoded protein is CASRESGKQPQHF.

V is TRBV4-1 and J is TRBJ2-7, with D maybe TRBD2 (6 bases). V was pared by 0 bases and J by 2 bases, with 17 bases between. This CDR3 is 17 amino acids long. Germline CDR1 is MGHRA and CDR2 is YSYEKL. In DNA, the CDR3 is TGCGCCAGCAGCCAAGAGGGGCCCGGGGGTTTTACCTACGAGCAGTACTTC. This encodes CASSQEGPGGFTYEQYF.

There are a few counts of this clone. This chain joins TRBV7-2 and TRBJ2-5, with D hard to call. The germline V gene has CDR1 SGHTA and CDR2 FQGNSA. Between the trimmed V and J ends, which lost 1 base and 3 bases, there was a span of 6 bases. The CDR3 extends over 13 amino acids. The DNA for the CDR3 is TGTGCCAGCAGCTTAGTCAGGAAAGAGACCCAGTACTTC. Its translation is CASSLVRKETQYF.

This chain joins TRBV7-9 and TRBJ1-2, with D perhaps TRBD1 (6 bases). This CDR3 has 13 residues. CDR1 SEHNR and CDR2 FQNEAQ come from the germline V gene (reference sequence). Trimming left V 1 base short and J 7 bases short, with 10 bases between. The CDR3: CASSLDRVGGYTF. In DNA, the CDR3 is TGTGCCAGCAGCTTAGACAGGGTCGGTGGCTACACCTTC.

The chain is built from TRBV5-1 and TRBJ2-7; maybe TRBD1 (6 bases). CDR1 and CDR2 from the germline V gene are SGHRS and YFSETQ. The CDR3 loop spans 13 amino acids. Trimming removed 4 bases at V and 0 bases at J, with 8 bases between. The CDR3: CASSQGGSYEQYF. For the CDR3, the DNA is TGCGCCAGCAGCCAAGGGGGCTCCTACGAGCAGTACTTC.